The present T cell receptor (beta chain) was sequenced within a study of T cells in Graves' hyperthyroidism and ophthalmopathy. The length of the CDR3 is 15 residues. The germline V gene encodes CDR1 MDHEN and CDR2 SYDVKM. V shed 6 bases, J shed 4 bases, and the junction held 12 bases outside the gene matches. This clonotype was seen repeatedly, ten times or more. The antigen is not known. TCR beta CDR3 regions were amplified from RNA. The study used the HTBI primer set for a first-round RT-PCR of the TCR CDR3. TCRdb fed the multiplex PCR reads into MiXCR, producing one record per CDR3 protein. Of hundreds of thousands of distinct CDR3 sequences in the sample, around a quarter were seen once. Findings and caveats of the study: Median prediction lead before ophthalmopathy onset was 6.5 to 7 months with the model. Ophthalmopathy cases were set apart from stable hyperthyroidism by a 13 V-J model.

The clonotype was recovered from a woman between 25 and 40 years old with Graves' ophthalmopathy. V gene TRBV28 combines with J gene TRBJ2-7; 7 bases map to TRBD2. The sequenced sample consisted of blood. As DNA, the CDR3 is TGTGCCAGCAGCCGCGGGGCGGGGGAGGTTTACGAGCAGTACTTC. It translates to CASSRGAGEVYEQYF.